The 26 T cell receptor beta chains in this list originate from one sample, sequenced in a study of immune evolution from preneoplasia to lung adenocarcinoma listed by TCRdb under 2021. Library preparation employed the immunoSEQ multiplex PCR assay. As stored in TCRdb, this immuneACCESS dataset retains in-frame rearrangements with V and J assigned. A fraction of the clones does not appear; measured against another copy, unresolved V genes explain less than half of the discrepancy, and the remainder lacks a known reason. Across this sample there are approximately 8,000 clones, with more than 75% seen only once. Around 7.2% of the sample rests with the top ten. Sequenced material: FFPE adjacent normal lung tissue. Source of these receptors: a person aged 65 to 79 with lung adenocarcinoma.

CDR3 residues: CASSQDAGLSYEQYF. The CDR3 region has the DNA TGCGCCAGCAGCCAAGACGCGGGGCTTTCCTACGAGCAGTACTTC. This chain joins TRBV4-1 and TRBJ2-7, with D maybe TRBD2 (6 bases). The V end was cut by 0 bases, the J end by 1 base, with 10 bases between. In germline, CDR1 is MGHRA, CDR2 YSYEKL. The CDR3 runs to 15 residues.

The chain combines TRBV7-9 with TRBJ2-3; possibly TRBD2 for D (6 bases). CDR3 length equals 14 residues. Trimming removed 5 bases at V and 4 bases at J, with 13 bases between. Germline CDR1 SEHNR, CDR2 FQNEAQ (reference sequence). The CDR3 is CASSVNSGADTQYF. CDR3 DNA: TGTGCCAGCAGCGTCAATAGCGGTGCAGATACGCAGTATTTT.

The chain recombines TRBV6-1 with TRBJ2-2, with 11 positions matching TRBD2. Germline CDR1 is MNHNS and CDR2 is SASEGT. V gave up 4 bases and J gave up 3 bases; unmatched junction bases: 16. The CDR3 runs 20 residues. The CDR3 reads CASSAYGAPSGRSYTGELFF. The CDR3, as DNA: TGTGCCAGCAGTGCCTACGGGGCCCCTAGCGGGAGGTCGTACACCGGGGAGCTGTTTTTT.

The chain joins TRBV11-2 to TRBJ2-7; the D call may be TRBD1 or TRBD2 (5 bases each). The CDR3 runs 15 residues. Germline V CDR1 and CDR2: SGHAT, FQNNGV. The ends were cut back, 2 bases at V and 1 base at J, with 12 bases in the middle. Written as DNA, the CDR3 is TGTGCCAGCAGCTTACTTCGGGACGGATCCTACGAGCAGTACTTC. Its translation is CASSLLRDGSYEQYF.

The rearrangement joins TRBV10-2 to TRBJ1-1, with 7 bases that match TRBD1. The J segment lost 0 bases and the V segment lost 5 bases, leaving 9 bases of the junction unmatched. Germline assignment: CDR1 WSHSY and CDR2 SAAADI. There are 16 residues in the CDR3. The CDR3 nucleotides are TGCGCCAGCAGTTTGGGAACAGGGGTTATGAACACTGAAGCTTTCTTT. Translation: CASSLGTGVMNTEAFF.

The chain links TRBV30 to TRBJ2-1; 7 bases are shared with TRBD2. Germline CDR1 GTSNPN, CDR2 SVGIG (reference sequence). There are 18 residues in the CDR3. Trimming took 1 base from V and 6 from J; bases not matched to a gene: 18. CDR3 nucleotides: TGTGCCTGGAGTGCGGCTCACTCCGTCGGACTAGTTGTCAATGAGCAGTTCTTC. Its translation is CAWSAAHSVGLVVNEQFF.

The CDR3 bases are TGTGCCAGCAGCCCCGGGACAGGGGACGGCACAGATACGCAGTATTTT. As protein: CASSPGTGDGTDTQYF. This rearrangement joins TRBV7-9 to TRBJ2-3; 10 positions agree with TRBD1. The germline gives CDR1 SEHNR, CDR2 FQNEAQ (reference sequence). The ends lost 5 bases at V and 1 base at J; junction bases unmatched: 6. The length of the CDR3 is 16 residues.

This clone was counted only a few times. This rearrangement joins TRBV5-6 to TRBJ1-1; possible D gene TRBD1, 6 bases. The ends were cut back, 4 bases at V and 4 bases at J, with 23 bases in the middle. From germline, CDR1 is SGHDT and CDR2 YYEEEE. This CDR3 comprises 17 residues. CDR3 protein: CASSRRGAPGKGTEAFF. CDR3 nucleotides: TGTGCCAGCAGCAGGCGGGGGGCGCCCGGCAAGGGCACTGAAGCTTTCTTT.

The V and J genes are TRBV19 and TRBJ2-7; tentative D call: TRBD1 (5 bases). The CDR3 runs to 15 residues. Germline V CDR1 and CDR2: LNHDA, SQIVND (reference sequence). V dropped 4 bases and J dropped 1 base, with 14 bases sitting between them. CDR3 sequence: CASSKNRQLSYEQYF. CDR3 DNA sequence: TGTGCCAGTAGTAAAAATAGACAGCTTTCCTACGAGCAGTACTTC.

This clone has a handful of counts. The genes are TRBV6-5 and TRBJ1-1; D is possibly TRBD1 (5 bases). From germline, CDR1 is MNHEY and CDR2 SVGAGI. V lost 2 bases and J lost 2, with 15 bases in between. This CDR3 region has 16 residues. The CDR3 loop reads CASSYKERDFNTEAFF. The CDR3 nucleotides read TGTGCCAGCAGTTACAAAGAGCGGGACTTTAACACTGAAGCTTTCTTT.

The V and J genes are TRBV5-6 and TRBJ2-7, with 7 bases identical to TRBD1. CDR1 SGHDT and CDR2 YYEEEE come from the germline V gene. The CDR3 has 14 residues. Trimming at V came to 1 base and at J to 5 bases, leaving 6 bases not matched to a gene. CDR3 DNA: TGTGCCAGCAGCTTGCGCCGACAGGGCCACGAGCAGTACTTC. Translated, it gives CASSLRRQGHEQYF.

This clone was found a few times. This chain connects TRBV15 to TRBJ2-1; 8 bases match TRBD2. Per the germline V gene, CDR1 is LNHNV and CDR2 is YYDKDF (reference sequence). V lost 1 base to trimming and J lost 5 bases; unmatched junction nucleotides: 1. This CDR3 spans 14 amino acids. For the CDR3, the DNA is TGTGCCACCAGCAGAGCACTAGCGGACAATGAGCAGTTCTTC. Translating it yields CATSRALADNEQFF.

This clone was recorded only once. The CDR3 protein is CASSLFQGTSYEQYF. The CDR3 nucleotides read TGTGCCAGCAGTTTATTCCAGGGCACGTCCTACGAGCAGTACTTC. The chain employs TRBV27 and TRBJ2-7; perhaps TRBD1 as D (5 bases). CDR1 and CDR2 from the germline V gene are MNHEY and SMNVEV (reference sequence). The CDR3 is 15 amino acids. The ends were cut back, 1 base at V and 1 base at J, with 11 bases in the middle.

This clone appeared once. The chain couples TRBV28 to TRBJ2-7; a possible D gene is TRBD1 (6 bases). Germline V gene sequence: CDR1 MDHEN, CDR2 SYDVKM. This CDR3 contains 15 residues. V lost 6 bases and J lost 2, with 17 bases in between. DNA of the CDR3: TGTGCCAGCAGCAATCCCGGGACAATCACCTACGAGCAGTACTTC. Protein sequence: CASSNPGTITYEQYF.

The chain joins TRBV10-3 to TRBJ1-2, with 9 bases identical to TRBD1. CDR3 length: 16 amino acids. Germline CDR1 is ENHRY and CDR2 is SYGVKD. V shed 3 bases and J 4 bases; nucleotides not matched to a gene: 9. The CDR3 region is CAISETRQGESYGYTF. The CDR3 region has the DNA TGTGCCATCAGTGAAACCCGACAGGGGGAAAGCTATGGCTACACCTTC.

This clone was picked up a small number of times. The chain joins TRBV5-4 to TRBJ2-3; TRBD2 matches 14 bases. Germline V gene lookup returns CDR1 SGHNT and CDR2 YYREEE (reference sequence). This CDR3 is 17 amino acids long. With V trimmed by 0 bases and J by 5 bases, 5 bases remained unmatched. The CDR3 reads CASSLVTTSGGGDTQYF. CDR3 DNA: TGTGCCAGCAGCTTGGTTACGACTAGCGGGGGGGGAGATACGCAGTATTTT.

The chain employs TRBV5-1 and TRBJ2-5, with D possibly matching TRBD2 (7 bases). Germline values: CDR1 SGHRS, CDR2 YFSETQ. V lost 5 bases to trimming and J lost 5 bases, with 16 bases between them. CDR3 length equals 14 residues. The CDR3 region has the DNA TGCGCCAGCAGTTCGGGGGGCCCCCGGGAGACCCAGTACTTC. Translation gives CASSSGGPRETQYF.

J is TRBJ2-5 and V is TRBV9; 7 nucleotides agree with TRBD1. In germline, CDR1 is SGDLS, CDR2 YYNGEE. The CDR3 length is 14 residues. The ends lost 3 bases at V and 3 bases at J; junction bases unmatched: 5. CDR3 sequence reads: CASSATGTEETQYF. For the CDR3, the DNA is TGTGCCAGCAGCGCAACCGGGACAGAAGAGACCCAGTACTTC.

The chain carries TRBV6-1 and TRBJ2-3; maybe TRBD2 (6 bases). V gave up 7 bases and J gave up 2 bases, with 16 bases separating them. Germline V gene sequence: CDR1 MNHNS, CDR2 SASEGT. CDR3 length equals 15 residues. CDR3 nucleotide sequence: TGTGCCAGCACGCATGGCGGGGCCAACACAGATACGCAGTATTTT. Translating it yields CASTHGGANTDTQYF.

This clone appeared once. At one end, the junction sequence differs from germline, possibly due to a read error. The rearrangement uses TRBV5-4 and TRBJ2-5; perhaps TRBD2 as D (7 bases). The germline gives CDR1 SGHNT, CDR2 YYREEE (reference sequence). The CDR3 extends over 15 amino acids. This CDR3 is CASRVYKGGEEAQYF. The CDR3 nucleotides read TGTGCCAGCAGGGTATATAAAGGGGGGGAAGAGGCCCAGTACTTC.

This clone has only one observation. The rearrangement links TRBV5-1 to TRBJ2-3; D ambiguous. This CDR3 has 10 amino acids. V lost 4 bases and J lost 3, with 0 bases in between. Germline V CDR1 and CDR2: SGHRS, YFSETQ. The CDR3 DNA follows: TGCGCCAGCAGCACAGATACGCAGTATTTT. It is translated as CASSTDTQYF.

The V gene is TRBV28, the J gene TRBJ1-5; TRBD1 aligns across 9 bases. The J segment lost 0 bases and the V segment lost 4 bases, leaving 7 bases of the junction unmatched. This CDR3 region has 17 residues. Germline V gives CDR1 MDHEN, CDR2 SYDVKM. CDR3 in amino acids: CASSYGGQGLSNQPQHF. For the CDR3, the DNA is TGTGCCAGCAGTTACGGGGGACAGGGCCTTAGCAATCAGCCCCAGCATTTT.

The rearrangement links TRBV28 to TRBJ1-5; 9 positions agree with TRBD1. Per germline, CDR1 MDHEN and CDR2 SYDVKM. J gave up 4 bases and V 5 bases, and 3 bases lay outside the gene matches. CDR3 length equals 14 residues. CDR3 DNA: TGTGCCAGCAGTACCGGGACAGGGAATCAGCCCCAGCATTTT. Amino acid sequence: CASSTGTGNQPQHF.

This chain uses TRBV19 with TRBJ1-2; perhaps TRBD1 as D (5 bases). Trimming stripped 3 bases from V and 5 bases from J, with 7 bases between. Germline lookup yields CDR1 LNHDA and CDR2 SQIVND (reference sequence). The CDR3 extends over 12 amino acids. CDR3 bases: TGTGCCAGTAGTATTCAGGGTTATGGCTACACCTTC. It is translated as CASSIQGYGYTF.

This chain links TRBV28 with TRBJ2-7; 7 nucleotides match TRBD2. Germline V gene sequence: CDR1 MDHEN, CDR2 SYDVKM. This CDR3 is built from 13 residues. The V segment lost 8 bases and the J segment 3 bases; nucleotides outside the gene matches: 7. CDR3 residues: CASFGGGVYEQYF. CDR3 coding DNA: TGTGCCAGCTTCGGGGGAGGGGTCTACGAGCAGTACTTC.

The V call is TRBV5-4, the J call TRBJ1-2, with 9 bases matching TRBD1. The CDR3 totals 14 residues. V gave up 4 bases and J gave up 5 bases; unmatched junction bases: 6. The germline V gene encodes CDR1 SGHNT and CDR2 YYREEE (reference sequence). In DNA, the CDR3 is TGTGCCAGCAGCCCCGGGACAGGGACGTATGGCTACACCTTC. Its translation is CASSPGTGTYGYTF.